This T cell receptor (beta chain) was identified during a study of T cells in Graves' hyperthyroidism and ophthalmopathy. For the study at large: At the time of initial diagnosis and before any treatment, peripheral blood was collected. Overall study findings and caveats: Ophthalmopathy stood apart from stable hyperthyroidism in a 13 V-J model.

RNA transcripts served as the template for amplifying TCR beta CDR3 regions. Initially, a first-round RT-PCR of the TCR CDR3 employed the HTBI primer set. MiXCR, applied by TCRdb to the multiplex PCR reads, yields one record per CDR3 protein. The repertoire has about 380,000 distinct CDR3 sequences, around an eighth of them found once; the top ten carry under 25%. PBMCs stemmed from around 9.3 ml fresh peripheral blood. Germline CDR1 reads SNHLY; CDR2 reads FYNNEI. The junction had 4 bases not matched to a gene; V was cut back by 6 bases and J by 2 bases. This CDR3 is built from 14 residues. This clonotype was detected ten times or more. Antigen: not known.

Sequenced material: blood. This TCR derives from a man under 40 with Graves' hyperthyroidism that later progressed to Graves' ophthalmopathy. The rearrangement joins TRBV2 to TRBJ2-7, with TRBD1 matching over 10 bases. CDR3: CASRRDRGPYEQYF. In DNA, the CDR3 is TGTGCCAGCAGACGGGACAGGGGACCCTACGAGCAGTACTTC.